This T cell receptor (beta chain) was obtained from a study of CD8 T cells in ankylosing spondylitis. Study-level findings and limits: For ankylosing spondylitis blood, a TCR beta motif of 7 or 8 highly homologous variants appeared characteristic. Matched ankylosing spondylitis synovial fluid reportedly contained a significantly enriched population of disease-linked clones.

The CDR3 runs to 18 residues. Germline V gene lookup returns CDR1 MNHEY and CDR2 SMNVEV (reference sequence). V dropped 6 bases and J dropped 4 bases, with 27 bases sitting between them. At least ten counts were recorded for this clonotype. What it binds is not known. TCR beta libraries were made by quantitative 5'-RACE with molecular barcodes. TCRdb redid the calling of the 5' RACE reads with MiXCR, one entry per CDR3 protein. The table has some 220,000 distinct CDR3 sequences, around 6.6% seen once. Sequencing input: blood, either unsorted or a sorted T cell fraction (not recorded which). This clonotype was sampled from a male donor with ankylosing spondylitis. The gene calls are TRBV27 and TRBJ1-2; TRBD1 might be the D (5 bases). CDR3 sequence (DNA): TGTGCCAGCAGCTTGACCGTCCAGGGACGGATCGCCGTCTATGGCTACACCTTC. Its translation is CASSLTVQGRIAVYGYTF.